Listed here are 24 T cell receptor beta chains from one sample, sequenced in a study of T cells in Graves' hyperthyroidism and ophthalmopathy. From RNA transcripts, TCR beta CDR3 regions were amplified. Researchers ran a first-round RT-PCR on the TCR CDR3 using the HTBI primer set. TCRdb called the multiplex PCR reads again in MiXCR, with one record for every CDR3 protein. The sample yields hundreds of thousands of distinct CDR3 sequences, about 24% seen once. Sequences were obtained from blood. All receptors derive from a woman in her 30s with Graves' ophthalmopathy.

The rearrangement joins TRBV30 to TRBJ2-7; D gene unclear. V shed 0 bases and J shed 5 bases, with 20 bases lying between them. CDR3 length: 16 residues. Germline CDR1 GTSNPN, CDR2 SVGIG (reference sequence). The CDR3 loop reads CAWSVRGNQLVNEQYF. The CDR3 DNA is TGTGCCTGGAGTGTACGAGGCAACCAGCTCGTCAACGAGCAGTACTTC.

This clonotype was seen repeatedly, ten times or more. This rearrangement joins TRBV6-2 or TRBV6-3 to TRBJ2-2; 8 bases agree with TRBD1. Germline V gene sequence: CDR1 MNHEY, CDR2 SVGEGT. This CDR3 has 14 amino acids. Trimming took 5 bases from V and 8 from J; bases not matched to a gene: 7. CDR3 coding DNA: TGTGCCAGCAGTAGCGGACAGGGAGGAGGGGAGCTGTTTTTT. This encodes CASSSGQGGGELFF.

This chain connects TRBV30 to TRBJ2-7; TRBD1 matches 8 bases. Germline loops: CDR1 GTSNPN, CDR2 SVGIG (reference sequence). The CDR3 is made up of 11 amino acids. V lost 1 base and J lost 8; bases outside the gene matches: 1. The CDR3 loop is CAWSDRGKQYF. CDR3 DNA sequence: TGTGCCTGGAGTGACAGGGGGAAGCAGTACTTC.

There are many counts of this clonotype. The V and J genes are TRBV20-1 and TRBJ1-2; TRBD1 matches at 11 bases. With V trimmed by 1 base and J by 3 bases, 4 bases remained unmatched. The CDR3 covers 15 residues. Germline CDR1 reads DFQATT; CDR2 reads SNEGSKA (reference sequence). CDR3 in amino acids: CSARVAGQGDYGYTF. The DNA of the CDR3 is TGCAGTGCTAGAGTCGCGGGACAGGGGGACTATGGCTACACCTTC.

The chain recombines TRBV6-5 with TRBJ2-2; D remains unclear. The CDR3 runs to 14 residues. Looked up from germline, CDR1 is MNHEY and CDR2 is SVGAGI. V was trimmed by 7 bases and J by 1 base, leaving 10 bases between them. The CDR3 here is CASITRQNTGELFF. The CDR3 DNA follows: TGTGCCAGCATTACCCGCCAGAACACCGGGGAGCTGTTTTTT.

This clonotype was detected a few times. The rearrangement uses TRBV19 and TRBJ2-7, with TRBD1 matching 10 bases. The CDR3 is 16 amino acids. Germline assignment: CDR1 LNHDA and CDR2 SQIVND (reference sequence). Losses at the gene ends were 0 bases for V and 3 bases for J; bases not matched to a gene: 5. CDR3 bases: TGTGCCAGTAGTATAGACCCGGGACAGGGGAGCTACGAGCAGTACTTC. This sequence encodes CASSIDPGQGSYEQYF.

This clonotype has ten or more counts. The gene calls are TRBV29-1 and TRBJ1-2, with a weak D call TRBD1 (5 bases). V lost 5 bases and J 2 bases, leaving 12 bases between the germline ends. The CDR3 consists of 13 residues. Germline lookup yields CDR1 SQVTM and CDR2 ANQGSEA. This chain's CDR3 is CSVFVGTNYGYTF. The CDR3 nucleotides are TGCAGCGTTTTTGTTGGGACCAACTATGGCTACACCTTC.

This clonotype was observed at least ten times. The V and J genes are TRBV7-2 and TRBJ1-5; no definite D call. The CDR3 totals 17 residues. Between the trimmed V and J ends, which lost 0 bases and 0 bases, there was a span of 12 bases. Germline loops: CDR1 SGHTA, CDR2 FQGNSA. CDR3 region: CASSLAVTPFSNQPQHF. The CDR3 DNA reads TGTGCCAGCAGCTTAGCGGTTACACCTTTTAGCAATCAGCCCCAGCATTTT. Based on the CDR3 plus reference TRBV7-2 and TRBJ1-5, the full variable domain is GAGVSQSPSNKVTEKGKDVELRCDPISGHTALYWYRQSLGQGLEFLIYFQGNSAPDKSGLPSDRFSAERTGGSVSTLTIQRTQQEDSAVYLCASSLAVTPFSNQPQHFGDGTRLSIL.

This chain uses TRBV6-5 with TRBJ1-5; D is perhaps TRBD1 (5 bases). Germline V gene lookup returns CDR1 MNHEY and CDR2 SVGAGI. V was shortened by 2 bases and J by 7 bases, with 12 bases between the two germline ends. The CDR3 covers 14 residues. The CDR3 bases are TGTGCCAGCAGTTACGGGGCAGGAGGACAGCCCCAGCATTTT. Its translation is CASSYGAGGQPQHF.

In the case of this clonotype: Being one base from a much bigger clone, this may be a read error. The chain links TRBV5-1 to TRBJ1-2; D is perhaps TRBD1 (5 bases). Germline-derived CDR1 and CDR2 are SGHRS and YFSETQ. The CDR3 has 15 residues. Here the CDR3 DNA reads TGCGCCAGCAGCTTTTTACAGGACCAAAGCTATGGCCACACCTTC. This translates into CASSFLQDQSYGHTF. The full variable domain, rest sourced from reference TRBV5-1 and TRBJ1-2, is KAGVTQTPRYLIKTRGQQVTLSCSPISGHRSVSWYQQTPGQGLQFLFEYFSETQRNKGNFPGRFSGRQFSNSRSEMNVSTLELGDSALYLCASSFLQDQSYGHTFGSGTRLTVV.

At least ten counts were recorded for this clonotype. The chain employs TRBV7-8 and TRBJ2-7; TRBD1 matches at 11 bases. Germline values: CDR1 SGHVS, CDR2 FQNEAQ. The ends lost 5 bases at V and 3 bases at J; junction bases unmatched: 9. The CDR3 is 16 residues long. CDR3 amino acids: CASSPGAGTGGYEQYF. The CDR3 region has the DNA TGTGCCAGCAGCCCCGGGGCCGGGACAGGGGGCTACGAGCAGTACTTC.

The rearrangement uses TRBV24-1 and TRBJ1-5, with D possibly being TRBD1 (6 bases). The CDR3 is 16 amino acids. V was shortened by 4 bases and J by 2 bases, with 14 bases between the two germline ends. CDR1 KGHDR and CDR2 SFDVKD come from the germline V gene. The CDR3 loop reads CATSDPGGGGNQPQHF. The CDR3 DNA reads as TGTGCCACCAGTGACCCCGGGGGCGGGGGCAATCAGCCCCAGCATTTT.

This clonotype was seen at least ten times. This chain links TRBV10-3 with TRBJ1-5, with D possibly TRBD1 on 5 matching bases. Germline CDR1 ENHRY, CDR2 SYGVKD. The CDR3 has 14 amino acids. V lost 4 bases to trimming and J lost 6 bases, with 13 bases between them. The CDR3 nucleotides are TGTGCCATCAGTGGGGGCAGGGACGGTCAGCCCCAGCATTTT. Encoded protein: CAISGGRDGQPQHF.

Only a few counts were recorded for this clonotype. The rearrangement uses TRBV20-1 and TRBJ2-7, with D tentatively TRBD1 (5 bases). Germline CDR1 reads DFQATT; CDR2 reads SNEGSKA (reference sequence). CDR3 length: 12 amino acids. The V gene lost 1 base and the J gene lost 3 bases, with 7 bases spanning the gap. CDR3 amino acids: CSARGGYYEQYF. CDR3 DNA: TGCAGTGCTAGAGGGGGCTACTACGAGCAGTACTTC.

This clonotype showed up just a few times. This chain uses TRBV2 with TRBJ2-5; TRBD2 matches at 11 bases. Germline-derived CDR1 and CDR2 are SNHLY and FYNNEI. The CDR3 extends over 16 amino acids. Trimming took 7 bases from V and 5 from J; bases not matched to a gene: 12. CDR3 nucleotide sequence: TGTGCCAGCAATCCGGGACTAGCGGTGAAGGGGGAGACCCAGTACTTC. Translated: CASNPGLAVKGETQYF.

The gene calls are TRBV30 and TRBJ2-7; D unresolved. The germline gives CDR1 GTSNPN, CDR2 SVGIG (reference sequence). V was clipped by 0 bases and J by 4 bases, with 4 bases between them. The CDR3 runs 11 residues. This CDR3 reads CAWSVRYEQYV. The CDR3 DNA follows: TGTGCCTGGAGTGTAAGGTACGAGCAGTACGTC.

The CDR3 bases are TGTGCCAGCAGCTTAGGAACGATCAAGGAGACCCAGTACTTC. This translates into CASSLGTIKETQYF. The genes are TRBV11-2 and TRBJ2-5; D is unclear. In germline, CDR1 is SGHAT, CDR2 FQNNGV. The CDR3 extends over 14 amino acids. V gave up 1 base and J gave up 5 bases, with 11 bases separating them.

The chain couples TRBV3-1 to TRBJ1-2, with 7 bases lining up with TRBD1. This CDR3 contains 14 residues. Germline CDR1 reads LGHDT; CDR2 reads YNNKEL (reference sequence). J was trimmed by 6 bases and V by 5 bases; bases with no gene match: 9. This chain's CDR3 is CASSLETGQDGYTF. The CDR3 DNA reads as TGTGCCAGCAGCTTAGAGACAGGGCAAGATGGCTACACCTTC.

This clonotype was seen a few times. This chain links TRBV12-3 or TRBV12-4 with TRBJ2-2; 9 bases are shared with TRBD2. The CDR3 totals 15 residues. Trimming removed 3 bases from V and 7 bases from J; junction bases left unmatched: 6. DNA of the CDR3: TGTGCCAGCAGTTTTGGAGCGGGAGGAATCGGGGAGCTGTTTTTT. Protein: CASSFGAGGIGELFF.

This clonotype was seen repeatedly, ten times or more. This chain joins TRBV6-2 or TRBV6-3 and TRBJ2-5, with 7 positions matching TRBD1. CDR3 size: 15 residues. V shed 0 bases, J shed 5 bases, and the junction held 6 bases outside the gene matches. The germline CDR1 and CDR2 sequences are MNHEY and SVGEGT. CDR3 coding DNA: TGTGCCAGCAGTTACTCGAGGGGGCCCGGGGAGACCCAGTACTTC. This gives the protein CASSYSRGPGETQYF.

This clonotype was counted ten times or more. The chain employs TRBV29-1 and TRBJ1-2; D is uncertain. CDR1 and CDR2 from the germline V gene are SQVTM and ANQGSEA. CDR3 length: 13 residues. V was clipped by 0 bases and J by 2 bases, with 7 bases between them. The CDR3 sequence: CSVEETLNYGYTF. In DNA form, the CDR3 reads TGCAGCGTTGAAGAGACACTGAACTATGGCTACACCTTC. Full variable domain (remainder filled in from reference TRBV29-1 and TRBJ1-2): SAVISQKPSRDICQRGTSLTIQCQVDSQVTMMFWYRQQPGQSLTLIATANQGSEATYESGFVIDKFPISRPNLTFSTLTVSNMSPEDSSIYLCSVEETLNYGYTFGSGTRLTVV.

This clonotype was found many times. The chain carries TRBV6-2 or TRBV6-3 and TRBJ2-7; TRBD2 is a possible D gene (7 bases). This CDR3 has 16 amino acids. Trimming took 0 bases from V and 0 from J, leaving 12 bases between them. Germline-derived CDR1 and CDR2 are MNHEY and SVGEGT. CDR3 protein: CASSYSIGGPSYEQYF. CDR3 DNA sequence: TGTGCCAGCAGTTACTCGATCGGGGGGCCCTCCTACGAGCAGTACTTC.

This clonotype has ten or more counts. The genes are TRBV25-1 and TRBJ1-2; 7 positions agree with TRBD1. Per germline, CDR1 MGHDK and CDR2 SYGVNS. V lost 8 bases to trimming and J lost 6 bases; unmatched junction nucleotides: 6. The CDR3 is made up of 12 amino acids. The CDR3 region has the DNA TGTGCCAGCCGCCGGGACAGCGATGGCTACACCTTC. This codes for CASRRDSDGYTF.

Ten or more counts support this clonotype. The chain uses TRBV6-5 and TRBJ1-1; tentatively, D is TRBD1 (5 bases). The CDR3 spans 13 residues. With 5 bases removed from V and 8 bases from J, the gap between germline ends came to 15 bases. CDR1 is MNHEY and CDR2 is SVGAGI in the germline V gene. CDR3 bases: TGTGCCAGCAGTCATGAAGGGACGGAAGAAGCTTTCTTT. It yields the protein CASSHEGTEEAFF.